Listed here are 17 T cell receptor beta chains from one sample, sequenced in a study of glioma-infiltrating T cells after dendritic cell vaccination. The method was immunoSEQ multiplex PCR; TCRdb's version includes in-frame clones alone and lacks a portion of them. The table has over 90,000 clones, roughly 79% seen once. Sample: blood, taken before dendritic cell vaccination. These receptors all come from a human donor with glioblastoma.

The chain recombines TRBV11-2 with TRBJ2-3; maybe TRBD1 (6 bases). The CDR3 has 15 residues. CDR1 and CDR2 from the germline V gene are SGHAT and FQNNGV. The germline V and J ends were trimmed by 5 bases and 2 bases, with 14 bases remaining between them. DNA of the CDR3: TGTGCCAGCAGCCACGAGTGGGGGCACACAGATACGCAGTATTTT. Its protein product is CASSHEWGHTDTQYF.

The V gene is TRBV7-2, the J gene TRBJ2-3; D is ambiguous. There are 13 residues in the CDR3. V lost 8 bases to trimming and J lost 6 bases, with 15 bases between them. CDR1 and CDR2 (germline): SGHTA, FQGNSA. The CDR3 nucleotides are TGTGCCAGCGATAATTCGGGTAGCGATACGCAGTATTTT. Translation: CASDNSGSDTQYF.

V gene TRBV11-2 combines with J gene TRBJ2-2; 9 nucleotides line up with TRBD1. Unmatched junction bases numbered 1, after V lost 4 bases and J lost 1 base. This CDR3 contains 15 residues. CDR1 and CDR2 (germline): SGHAT, FQNNGV. The CDR3 loop is CASSSGQGNTGELFF. In nucleotides, the CDR3 is TGTGCCAGCAGCTCGGGACAGGGGAACACCGGGGAGCTGTTTTTT.

V usage is TRBV7-2 and J usage is TRBJ1-4; 8 bases are shared with TRBD1. Germline lookup yields CDR1 SGHTA and CDR2 FQGNSA. The CDR3 extends over 18 amino acids. After removal of 4 bases from V and 7 bases from J, the junction contained 17 bases not matched to a gene. The CDR3: CASSSRTGFTSRGEKLFF. In nucleotides, the CDR3 is TGTGCCAGCAGCTCTCGGACAGGGTTCACGTCGCGTGGTGAAAAACTGTTTTTT.

The V call is TRBV2, the J call TRBJ2-7; D is uncertain. This CDR3 is 13 amino acids long. The V gene lost 5 bases and the J gene lost 3 bases, with 11 bases spanning the gap. Germline CDR1 is SNHLY and CDR2 is FYNNEI. The CDR3 nucleotides read TGTGCCAGCAGTACAGACGTATACTACGAGCAGTACTTC. Its protein product is CASSTDVYYEQYF.

This clone was seen repeatedly, ten times or more. This sequence joins TRBV4-2 and TRBJ2-3; D not resolved. The CDR3 has 14 amino acids. V gave up 2 bases and J gave up 2 bases, with 8 bases separating them. The germline V gene has CDR1 LGHNA and CDR2 YNFKEQ. In DNA form, the CDR3 reads TGTGCCAGCAGCCAATACGAGTCCACAGATACGCAGTATTTT. It yields the protein CASSQYESTDTQYF.

V usage is TRBV30 and J usage is TRBJ1-5; 7 nucleotides match TRBD1. V lost 3 bases to trimming and J lost 5 bases; unmatched junction nucleotides: 10. The V gene's germline CDR1 is GTSNPN and CDR2 SVGIG (reference sequence). The CDR3 extends over 15 amino acids. The CDR3 here is CAWSLGPGQDQPQHF. The CDR3, as DNA: TGTGCCTGGAGCTTGGGGCCCGGACAGGATCAGCCCCAGCATTTT.

The genes are TRBV5-1 and TRBJ2-7, with D possibly being TRBD2 (6 bases). This CDR3 is 17 amino acids long. Trimming left V 3 bases short and J 1 base short, with 20 bases between. Germline CDR1 reads SGHRS; CDR2 reads YFSETQ. CDR3 sequence reads: CASSWMGLHSPSYEQYF. CDR3 bases: TGCGCCAGCAGCTGGATGGGACTTCACTCCCCATCCTACGAGCAGTACTTC.

V gene TRBV6-5 combines with J gene TRBJ1-2; 8 bases are a match to TRBD1. With 5 bases clipped from V and 6 bases from J, the junction kept 5 bases outside the gene matches. The germline V gene has CDR1 MNHEY and CDR2 SVGAGI. The CDR3 spans 13 residues. The CDR3: CASSKDRVDGYTF. CDR3 DNA: TGTGCCAGCAGTAAGGACAGGGTAGATGGCTACACCTTC.

This clone was counted between two and nine times. The chain has TRBV7-9 and TRBJ1-2, with TRBD1 matching over 10 bases. Unmatched junction bases numbered 6, after V lost 4 bases and J lost 4 bases. This CDR3 is built from 15 residues. Germline loops: CDR1 SEHNR, CDR2 FQNEAQ (reference sequence). DNA for the CDR3: TGTGCCAGCAGCTCCGACAGGGGGCGAGTCTATGGCTACACCTTC. It specifies CASSSDRGRVYGYTF.

The genes are TRBV27 and TRBJ2-7; no clear D. CDR1 is MNHEY, CDR2 SMNVEV, per germline (reference sequence). Trimming left V 5 bases short and J 4 bases short, with 15 bases between. CDR3 size: 14 residues. The CDR3 spells CASSPTNTVYEQYF. CDR3 DNA sequence: TGTGCCAGCAGTCCTACAAATACAGTTTACGAGCAGTACTTC.

This clone was recorded a few times. Compared with germline, one end of the junction differs, possibly owing to a read error. The J gene is TRBJ1-5, the V gene TRBV30; 9 bases agree with TRBD1. Germline values: CDR1 GTSNPN, CDR2 SVGIG (reference sequence). The length of the CDR3 is 15 residues. CDR3 protein: CVWSKDRGGNQPQHF. The CDR3, as DNA: TGTGTCTGGAGCAAGGACAGGGGCGGCAATCAGCCCCAGCATTTT.

The chain carries TRBV18 and TRBJ2-2; TRBD1 aligns across 8 bases. With V trimmed by 8 bases and J by 3 bases, 8 bases remained unmatched. CDR1 is KGHSH, CDR2 LQKENI, per germline. This CDR3 spans 15 amino acids. The CDR3 DNA reads as TGTGCCAGCCCCCAGGACAGGGACGACACCGGGGAGCTGTTTTTT. This sequence encodes CASPQDRDDTGELFF.

This clone was recorded at least ten times. V usage is TRBV30 and J usage is TRBJ1-1; no firm D call. Looked up from germline, CDR1 is GTSNPN and CDR2 is SVGIG (reference sequence). The CDR3 is made up of 11 amino acids. Trimming left V 8 bases short and J 1 base short, with 8 bases between. The CDR3 sequence is CAGERNTEAFF. The CDR3 nucleotides read TGTGCCGGTGAGAGGAACACTGAAGCTTTCTTT.

J is TRBJ2-7 and V is TRBV2; D call uncertain. CDR1 and CDR2 (germline): SNHLY, FYNNEI. V shed 7 bases and J shed 2 bases, with 12 bases lying between them. The CDR3 has 13 residues. CDR3 DNA: TGTGCCAGCAATAGTCTGGGCCCCTACGAGCAGTACTTC. Protein: CASNSLGPYEQYF.

The rearrangement links TRBV19 to TRBJ1-5; 7 nucleotides agree with TRBD1. Germline V gene sequence: CDR1 LNHDA, CDR2 SQIVND (reference sequence). After removal of 5 bases from V and 1 base from J, the junction contained 8 bases not matched to a gene. The CDR3 spans 16 residues. In nucleotides, the CDR3 is TGTGCCAGTAGTCCTAAAACAGGGGCAAGCAATCAGCCCCAGCATTTT. This translates into CASSPKTGASNQPQHF.

This clone was observed a few times. The chain joins TRBV5-4 to TRBJ1-3, with 7 bases matching TRBD1. The CDR3 has 13 amino acids. CDR1 and CDR2 from the germline V gene are SGHNT and YYREEE (reference sequence). V dropped 4 bases and J dropped 13; count of bases not matched to a gene: 11. The CDR3, as DNA: TGTGCCAGCAGCAATGACAGGGCCGCAAGAATATATTTT. Its protein product is CASSNDRAARIYF.